The 3 T cell receptor beta chains given below trace back to one sample, sequenced in a study of blood T cell repertoires in COVID-19 (dated by TCRdb to the early 2020s). The library was produced with the immunoSEQ multiplex PCR assay. TCRdb stores this immuneACCESS table with in-frame sequences only. Part of the clones is absent; in the studies checked, under half of the shortfall reflects unresolved V genes, and no reason is known for the rest. This sample has about 140,000 clones in its table, and 60% to 80% of those were observed once. The ten largest clones take up over 2.5% of the sample. The sample consisted of PBMCs or T cells enriched from blood (not recorded which). These receptors were collected from a woman in her 50s who had recovered from COVID-19.

V usage is TRBV4-1 and J usage is TRBJ1-3; a possible D gene is TRBD1 (6 bases). The CDR3 length is 14 residues. Germline V gene lookup returns CDR1 MGHRA and CDR2 YSYEKL. The germline V and J ends were trimmed by 4 bases and 4 bases, with 11 bases remaining between them. CDR3 residues: CASSPIDRGNTIYF. The DNA for the CDR3 is TGCGCCAGCAGCCCGATCGACAGGGGAAACACCATATATTTT.

The chain links TRBV6-2 or TRBV6-3 to TRBJ1-2, with 8 bases lining up with TRBD1. Germline CDR1 reads MNHEY; CDR2 reads SVGEGT. V shed 5 bases and J 8 bases; nucleotides not matched to a gene: 7. The CDR3 covers 13 residues. CDR3 region: CASSRDRSRGYTF. CDR3 nucleotide sequence: TGTGCCAGCAGTAGGGACAGGTCTCGAGGCTACACCTTC.

This sequence joins TRBV5-1 and TRBJ1-2, with D perhaps matching TRBD1 (5 bases). The CDR3 extends over 13 amino acids. The V gene lost 4 bases and the J gene lost 3 bases, with 10 bases spanning the gap. Germline CDR1 is SGHRS and CDR2 is YFSETQ. CDR3 sequence (DNA): TGCGCCAGCAGCGCGGGACGCGACTATGGCTACACCTTC. Translation gives CASSAGRDYGYTF. Filled out from reference TRBV5-1 and TRBJ1-2, the complete variable domain reads KAGVTQTPRYLIKTRGQQVTLSCSPISGHRSVSWYQQTPGQGLQFLFEYFSETQRNKGNFPGRFSGRQFSNSRSEMNVSTLELGDSALYLCASSAGRDYGYTFGSGTRLTVV.